The next 7 T cell receptor beta chains were all read from a single sample in a study of cytomegalovirus exposure and HLA in healthy donors. PCR was performed using 60 Vbeta and 13 Jbeta primers. The data were produced by immunoSEQ multiplex PCR, yet TCRdb's version contains in-frame clones alone and is incomplete. The sample lists around 130,000 clones, around 70% occurring once. Sequenced: PBMCs. Every receptor here comes from a woman aged 55-69 years in good health and CMV-seropositive.

V usage is TRBV11-1 and J usage is TRBJ2-5; possible D gene TRBD2, 6 bases. The CDR3 is 14 amino acids. In germline, CDR1 is SGHAT, CDR2 FQDESV (reference sequence). Trimming took 9 bases from V and 2 from J, leaving 16 bases between them. The CDR3 reads CASTPGLPQETQYF. The DNA for the CDR3 is TGTGCCAGTACACCGGGACTTCCTCAAGAGACCCAGTACTTC.

The V and J genes are TRBV2 and TRBJ2-2; TRBD2 agrees at 12 bases. The germline CDR1 and CDR2 sequences are SNHLY and FYNNEI. The length of the CDR3 is 15 residues. V shed 6 bases, J shed 5 bases, and the junction held 4 bases outside the gene matches. The CDR3 coding sequence is TGTGCCAGCAGGCGACTAGCGGGAGAAACCGGGGAGCTGTTTTTT. It translates to CASRRLAGETGELFF.

V and J are TRBV7-2 and TRBJ2-1, with 7 bases that match TRBD2. Germline CDR1 SGHTA, CDR2 FQGNSA. V dropped 3 bases and J dropped 4; count of bases not matched to a gene: 0. This CDR3 spans 13 amino acids. CDR3 DNA: TGTGCCAGCAGCTTCGGGGGGTACAATGAGCAGTTCTTC. This sequence encodes CASSFGGYNEQFF.

The CDR3 region is CASSESLQDGTEAFF. DNA of the CDR3: TGTGCCAGCAGTGAATCCCTACAGGATGGGACTGAAGCTTTCTTT. The chain joins TRBV2 to TRBJ1-1; tentative D call: TRBD1 (5 bases). This CDR3 is built from 15 residues. Trimming left V 2 bases short and J 5 bases short, with 15 bases between. The germline gives CDR1 SNHLY, CDR2 FYNNEI.

The V gene is TRBV7-9, the J gene TRBJ1-6; 10 bases match TRBD1. Germline assignment: CDR1 SEHNR and CDR2 FQNEAQ (reference sequence). The CDR3 has 15 amino acids. V shed 5 bases and J 6 bases; nucleotides not matched to a gene: 4. The chain's CDR3 is CASSPTGGPNSPLHF. CDR3 coding DNA: TGTGCCAGCAGCCCGACAGGGGGCCCTAATTCACCCCTCCACTTT.

The V call is TRBV4-1, the J call TRBJ2-7, with 7 bases identical to TRBD2. CDR1 and CDR2 (germline): MGHRA, YSYEKL. The CDR3 is made up of 15 amino acids. The ends lost 0 bases at V and 1 base at J; junction bases unmatched: 3. The CDR3 region is CASSQEGGGSYEQYF. The CDR3 bases are TGCGCCAGCAGCCAAGAAGGCGGGGGATCCTACGAGCAGTACTTC.

This clone was seen a few times. The rearrangement uses TRBV5-8 and TRBJ2-6; D is perhaps TRBD1 (5 bases). Germline V lookup: CDR1 SGHTS, CDR2 YDEGEE. With 4 bases removed from V and 0 bases from J, the gap between germline ends came to 8 bases. CDR3 length: 15 amino acids. CDR3 region: CASSPGNSGANVLTF. CDR3 coding DNA: TGTGCCAGCAGCCCAGGGAACTCTGGGGCCAACGTCCTGACTTTC.